These 9 T cell receptor beta chains were sequenced from one sample in a study of response to subunit inactivated influenza vaccine. From the RT-PCR reads, TCRdb called clonotypes with MiXCR, one entry per CDR3 protein. The data contain around 480,000 distinct CDR3 sequences, around 9.9% of them singletons. The sequences come from PBMCs from blood, collected 40 to 50 days after vaccination. These TCRs come from a man aged 50 to 59 who received an inactivated influenza vaccine.

The CDR3 bases are TGCGCCAGCAGCCTCCGACCGGGGGGGACTCGTGGCTACACCTTC. This gives the protein CASSLRPGGTRGYTF. The V gene is TRBV5-1, the J gene TRBJ1-2; D perhaps matches TRBD1 (5 bases). Trimming took off 4 bases at V and 7 bases at J, with 20 bases between the two ends. Germline CDR1 reads SGHRS; CDR2 reads YFSETQ. The CDR3 length is 15 residues.

This clonotype appeared a few times. The chain has TRBV5-6 and TRBJ1-2, with unresolved D. Trimming cost V 0 bases and J 5 bases, with 14 bases left between them. The V gene's germline CDR1 is SGHDT and CDR2 YYEEEE. The length of the CDR3 is 15 residues. The DNA of the CDR3 is TGTGCCAGCAGCTTGGGACCGCTAAATGTTTATGGCTACACCTTC. It codes for CASSLGPLNVYGYTF. The full variable domain, in which reference TRBV5-6 and TRBJ1-2 provide the parts outside the CDR3, is DAGVTQSPTHLIKTRGQQVTLRCSPKSGHDTVSWYQQALGQGPQFIFQYYEEEERQRGNFPDRFSGHQFPNYSSELNVNALLLGDSALYLCASSLGPLNVYGYTFGSGTRLTVV.

This chain links TRBV29-1 with TRBJ2-7, with D possibly TRBD1 on 6 matching bases. This CDR3 is built from 13 residues. The germline gives CDR1 SQVTM, CDR2 ANQGSEA. Trimming pared 0 bases from V and 3 bases from J, leaving 9 bases between. The CDR3: CSVEDGTNYEQYF. The CDR3 nucleotides are TGCAGCGTTGAAGACGGGACAAACTACGAGCAGTACTTC.

The chain recombines TRBV29-1 with TRBJ2-3; D is unclear. V lost 1 base, J lost 0 bases, and 5 bases lay in between. This CDR3 comprises 13 residues. Germline lookup yields CDR1 SQVTM and CDR2 ANQGSEA. The CDR3 reads CSVEGRSTDTQYF. CDR3 bases: TGCAGCGTTGAAGGACGGAGCACAGATACGCAGTATTTT.

This clonotype has more than one count but fewer than ten. The chain combines TRBV11-3 with TRBJ2-1; 7 bases are shared with TRBD2. The CDR3 contains 16 residues. Germline trimming cut 2 bases from V and 9 bases from J; bases unmatched to any gene: 13. Germline-derived CDR1 and CDR2 are SGHNT and YENEEA. The CDR3 DNA sequence: TGTGCCAGCAGCTTAAACAGTCCGGGACTACAAGGTGAGCAGTTCTTC. Amino acids: CASSLNSPGLQGEQFF.

This clonotype was counted many times. Written as DNA, the CDR3 is TGCAGTGCTAGAGTAGGCGGGGGCGTCACTGAAGCTTTCTTT. It codes for CSARVGGGVTEAFF. The V gene is TRBV20-1, the J gene TRBJ1-1, with a possible D match to TRBD1 (6 bases). The germline CDR1 and CDR2 sequences are DFQATT and SNEGSKA (reference sequence). V was trimmed by 1 base and J by 4 bases, leaving 13 bases between them. CDR3 length equals 14 residues.

This sequence joins TRBV6-5 and TRBJ2-1; D is undetermined. The CDR3 is 13 residues long. CDR1 MNHEY and CDR2 SVGAGI come from the germline V gene. Trimming removed 1 base at V and 5 bases at J, with 6 bases between. For the CDR3, the DNA is TGTGCCAGCAGTTACTTGACAAACAATGAGCAGTTCTTC. Protein: CASSYLTNNEQFF.

In this sample, this clonotype turned up once. The J gene is TRBJ1-2, the V gene TRBV3-1; D may be TRBD1 (6 bases). V dropped 4 bases and J dropped 8 bases, with 17 bases sitting between them. Per germline, CDR1 LGHDT and CDR2 YNNKEL (reference sequence). This CDR3 contains 14 residues. CDR3 residues: CASSPGRPGEGYTF. Written as DNA, the CDR3 is TGTGCCAGCAGCCCCGGTCGGCCAGGGGAAGGCTACACCTTC.

This clonotype has only a few counts. The chain has TRBV5-6 and TRBJ2-1, with TRBD2 matching over 15 bases. V lost 4 bases to trimming and J lost 3 bases; unmatched junction nucleotides: 5. The germline V gene encodes CDR1 SGHDT and CDR2 YYEEEE. There are 17 residues in the CDR3. CDR3 DNA sequence: TGTGCCAGCAGCCGGACTAGCGGGAGGGCCGGCTACAATGAGCAGTTCTTC. It encodes CASSRTSGRAGYNEQFF.